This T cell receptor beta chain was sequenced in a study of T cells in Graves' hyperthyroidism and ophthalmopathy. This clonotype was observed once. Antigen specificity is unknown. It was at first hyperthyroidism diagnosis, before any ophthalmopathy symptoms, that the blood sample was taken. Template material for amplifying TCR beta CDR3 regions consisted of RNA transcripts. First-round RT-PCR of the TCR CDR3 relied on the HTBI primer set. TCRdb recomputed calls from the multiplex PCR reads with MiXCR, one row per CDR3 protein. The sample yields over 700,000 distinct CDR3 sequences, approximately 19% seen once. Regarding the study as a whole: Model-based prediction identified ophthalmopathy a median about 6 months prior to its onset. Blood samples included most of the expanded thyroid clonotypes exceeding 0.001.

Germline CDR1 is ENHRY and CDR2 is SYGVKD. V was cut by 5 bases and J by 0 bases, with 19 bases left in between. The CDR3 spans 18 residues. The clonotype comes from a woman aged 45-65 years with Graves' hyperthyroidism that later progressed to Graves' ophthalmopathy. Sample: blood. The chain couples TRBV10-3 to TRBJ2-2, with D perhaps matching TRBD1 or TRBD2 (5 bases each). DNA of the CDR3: TGTGCCATCAGTTGGGACCGACTCAAGCAAGCGAACACCGGGGAGCTGTTTTTT. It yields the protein CAISWDRLKQANTGELFF.